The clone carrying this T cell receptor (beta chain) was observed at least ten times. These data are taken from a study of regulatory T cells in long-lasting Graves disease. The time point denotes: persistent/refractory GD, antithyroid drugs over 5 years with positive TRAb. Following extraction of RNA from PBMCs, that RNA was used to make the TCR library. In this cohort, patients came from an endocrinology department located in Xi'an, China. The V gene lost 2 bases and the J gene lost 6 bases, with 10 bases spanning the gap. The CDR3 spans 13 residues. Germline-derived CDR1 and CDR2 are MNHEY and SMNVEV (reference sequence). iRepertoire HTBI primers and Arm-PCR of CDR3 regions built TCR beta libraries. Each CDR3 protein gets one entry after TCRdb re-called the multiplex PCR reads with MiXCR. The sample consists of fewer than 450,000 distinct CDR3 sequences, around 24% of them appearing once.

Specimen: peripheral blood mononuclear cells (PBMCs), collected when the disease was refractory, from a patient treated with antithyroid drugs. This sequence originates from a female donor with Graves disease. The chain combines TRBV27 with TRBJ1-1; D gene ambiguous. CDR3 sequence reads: CASSLVGVSEAFF. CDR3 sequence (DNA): TGTGCCAGCAGTTTAGTCGGGGTCTCTGAAGCTTTCTTT.